These 18 T cell receptor beta chains came from one sample sequenced in a study of shared clonotypes between healthy human individuals. Clones were sequenced by immunoSEQ multiplex PCR, and TCRdb holds only the in-frame ones, with some missing. This table holds about 330,000 clones, roughly 87% found once. The sequencing sample was made of memory CD8+ T cells sorted from blood. Subset given: CD45RO+ cells pooled with CCR7-negative TemRA cells. Every receptor here comes from a man between 18 and 29 years old in good health.

The chain links TRBV2 to TRBJ2-7, with D tentatively TRBD1 or TRBD2 (5 bases each). The germline gives CDR1 SNHLY, CDR2 FYNNEI. Trimming left V 5 bases short and J 9 bases short, with 20 bases between. The length of the CDR3 is 14 residues. The CDR3 coding sequence is TGTGCCAGCAGTACTATTCCAGGGCCCAGCGGGCAGTACTTC. This codes for CASSTIPGPSGQYF. The full variable domain, completed using reference TRBV2 and TRBJ2-7, is EPEVTQTPSHQVTQMGQEVILRCVPISNHLYFYWYRQILGQKVEFLVSFYNNEISEKSEIFDDQFSVERPDGSNFTLKIRSTKLEDSAMYFCASSTIPGPSGQYFGPGTRLTVT.

This clone was seen just once. V and J are TRBV7-9 and TRBJ2-6; tentative D call: TRBD2 (6 bases). CDR1 is SEHNR and CDR2 is FQNEAQ in the germline V gene (reference sequence). The CDR3 consists of 16 residues. V was clipped by 1 base and J by 4 bases, with 11 bases between them. The CDR3 sequence is CASSLGEVLGANVLTF. The CDR3 DNA follows: TGTGCCAGCAGCTTAGGGGAGGTCCTCGGGGCCAACGTCCTGACTTTC.

This chain uses TRBV28 with TRBJ1-5; D is unclear. Trimming left V 7 bases short and J 6 bases short, with 13 bases between. The CDR3 sequence is 13 residues long. Looked up from germline, CDR1 is MDHEN and CDR2 is SYDVKM. CDR3 DNA sequence: TGTGCCAGCACCACCGGGATTGCTCAGCCCCAGCATTTT. Residues: CASTTGIAQPQHF.

This clone was seen a handful of times. The chain has TRBV29-1 and TRBJ2-7; a weak D match, TRBD1 (6 bases). V gave up 2 bases and J gave up 3 bases, with 8 bases separating them. The CDR3 totals 12 residues. CDR1 is SQVTM, CDR2 ANQGSEA, per germline. As DNA, the CDR3 is TGCAGCGTTGAAATAGGGGGCTACGAGCAGTACTTC. Protein product: CSVEIGGYEQYF.

The sample holds many counts of this clone. The chain carries TRBV9 and TRBJ2-3; 7 nucleotides align to TRBD1. This CDR3 is built from 16 residues. The V and J ends lost 3 bases and 0 bases, in that order; junction bases with no gene match: 7. Germline CDR1 SGDLS, CDR2 YYNGEE. The CDR3: CASSAPQGSSTDTQYF. CDR3 DNA: TGTGCCAGCAGCGCACCACAGGGGTCTAGCACAGATACGCAGTATTTT.

The V gene is TRBV5-6, the J gene TRBJ2-2; D is undetermined. The CDR3 totals 13 residues. Germline V gene sequence: CDR1 SGHDT, CDR2 YYEEEE. Trimming shortened V by 4 bases and J by 3 bases, and 7 bases separated the two germline ends. The CDR3 nucleotides are TGTGCCAGCAGCCCGGACGACACCGGGGAGCTGTTTTTT. Protein: CASSPDDTGELFF.

This chain connects TRBV15 to TRBJ2-3; D unclear. The CDR3 loop spans 15 amino acids. With 2 bases removed from V and 3 bases from J, the gap between germline ends came to 12 bases. The germline V gene has CDR1 LNHNV and CDR2 YYDKDF (reference sequence). This CDR3 is CATSRPATSTDTQYF. DNA of the CDR3: TGTGCCACCAGCAGACCAGCTACCTCAACAGATACGCAGTATTTT.

V usage is TRBV19 and J usage is TRBJ2-1, with a weak D call TRBD2 (5 bases). The length of the CDR3 is 15 residues. Germline V gives CDR1 LNHDA, CDR2 SQIVND (reference sequence). Trimming removed 6 bases at V and 0 bases at J, with 12 bases between. The CDR3 sequence is CASSSSGSSYNEQFF. The DNA for the CDR3 is TGTGCCAGTAGCTCGAGCGGCAGCTCCTACAATGAGCAGTTCTTC.

The genes are TRBV6-5 and TRBJ1-1, with 7 bases lining up with TRBD1. The junction had 10 bases not matched to a gene; V was cut back by 2 bases and J by 4 bases. Germline CDR1 is MNHEY and CDR2 is SVGAGI. The CDR3 covers 16 residues. DNA for the CDR3: TGTGCCAGCAGTTACCAGACAGGGAGCGTCCGCACTGAAGCTTTCTTT. This encodes CASSYQTGSVRTEAFF.

The chain is built from TRBV9 and TRBJ2-7; 8 positions match TRBD2. Per the germline V gene, CDR1 is SGDLS and CDR2 is YYNGEE. The ends lost 4 bases at V and 1 base at J; junction bases unmatched: 10. The CDR3 spans 16 residues. For the CDR3, the DNA is TGTGCCAGCAGCCCCCCGAGCGGGGGTACATCCTACGAGCAGTACTTC. The encoded protein is CASSPPSGGTSYEQYF.

The V gene is TRBV4-1, the J gene TRBJ2-1; D is unclear. Trimming removed 0 bases from V and 8 bases from J, with 8 bases in between. Per the germline V gene, CDR1 is MGHRA and CDR2 is YSYEKL. This CDR3 spans 13 amino acids. The CDR3 DNA is TGCGCCAGCAGCCAAGAGAGACCCTATGAGCAGTTCTTC. Translated, it gives CASSQERPYEQFF.

This sequence joins TRBV13 and TRBJ2-7; the D is unclear. The V gene's germline CDR1 is PRHDT and CDR2 FYEKMQ (reference sequence). The ends were cut back, 1 base at V and 6 bases at J, with 10 bases in the middle. The CDR3 is made up of 13 amino acids. DNA of the CDR3: TGTGCCAGCAGCTTAGATCTTAACGCCGAGCAGTACTTC. This codes for CASSLDLNAEQYF. The whole variable domain, remainder taken from reference TRBV13 and TRBJ2-7, is AAGVIQSPRHLIKEKRETATLKCYPIPRHDTVYWYQQGPGQDPQFLISFYEKMQSDKGSIPDRFSAQQFSDYHSELNMSSLELGDSALYFCASSLDLNAEQYFGPGTRLTVT.

The rearrangement joins TRBV7-9 to TRBJ1-5; 7 bases agree with TRBD1. The CDR3 totals 15 residues. Germline V lookup: CDR1 SEHNR, CDR2 FQNEAQ (reference sequence). Unmatched junction bases numbered 10, after V lost 4 bases and J lost 7 bases. CDR3 in DNA: TGTGCCAGCAGCTCCGACAGGGAGGAGGCCCAGCCCCAGCATTTT. Amino acids: CASSSDREEAQPQHF. Filled out from reference TRBV7-9 and TRBJ1-5, the complete variable domain reads DTGVSQNPRHKITKRGQNVTFRCDPISEHNRLYWYRQTLGQGPEFLTYFQNEAQLEKSRLLSDRFSAERPKGSFSTLEIQRTEQGDSAMYLCASSSDREEAQPQHFGDGTRLSIL.

The chain carries TRBV11-2 and TRBJ2-7, with 8 bases lining up with TRBD2. With V trimmed by 9 bases and J by 5 bases, 6 bases remained unmatched. Germline V gene data show CDR1 as SGHAT and CDR2 as FQNNGV. The CDR3 loop spans 12 amino acids. CDR3 loop: CASFGGVHEQYF. The CDR3 coding sequence is TGTGCCAGTTTCGGGGGGGTCCACGAGCAGTACTTC.

This clone was recorded once. This chain connects TRBV10-3 to TRBJ2-7, with D hard to call. The CDR3 runs 13 residues. CDR1 is ENHRY, CDR2 SYGVKD, per germline. V gave up 11 bases and J gave up 0 bases, with 14 bases separating them. The CDR3: CAASQDGSYEQYF. The CDR3 bases are TGTGCCGCCAGTCAGGACGGCTCCTACGAGCAGTACTTC.

The genes are TRBV4-1 and TRBJ2-7; TRBD2 aligns across 10 bases. The CDR3 is made up of 16 amino acids. Germline CDR1 MGHRA, CDR2 YSYEKL. Unmatched junction bases numbered 9, after V lost 5 bases and J lost 2 bases. CDR3 nucleotides: TGCGCCAGCAGCGAACGCCTAGCGGGGGCCCCCTACGAGCAGTACTTC. It codes for CASSERLAGAPYEQYF.

This CDR3 reads CASTSKEGYEQYF. CDR3 DNA sequence: TGTGCCAGCACCTCGAAGGAGGGTTACGAGCAGTACTTC. This sequence joins TRBV6-1 and TRBJ2-7, with D possibly TRBD2 on 6 matching bases. This CDR3 contains 13 residues. Germline V gene data show CDR1 as MNHNS and CDR2 as SASEGT. Between the trimmed V and J ends, which lost 7 bases and 4 bases, there was a span of 14 bases.

The J gene is TRBJ2-3, the V gene TRBV13; the match to TRBD1 covers 7 bases. The germline V gene has CDR1 PRHDT and CDR2 FYEKMQ (reference sequence). With V trimmed by 4 bases and J by 5 bases, 6 bases remained unmatched. This CDR3 region has 14 residues. The CDR3 spells CASSSGTVVDTQYF. The CDR3 coding sequence is TGTGCCAGCAGCTCCGGGACAGTAGTAGATACGCAGTATTTT.